A selection of T cell receptor beta chains follows, all from one sample in a study of somatic mutations in cytotoxic T cells in rheumatoid arthritis. Profiled with immunoSEQ multiplex PCR; TCRdb holds only in-frame clones, not every one. Of more than 12,000 clones in the sample, 72% are singletons; the top ten hold less than 11%. Sequenced sample: CD8+ T cells sorted from blood. Receptors were obtained from an adult with rheumatoid arthritis. CDR3s include the opening cysteine and the closing phenylalanine or tryptophan. A D gene is named only where the DNA matches it firmly. Clone size is given for some rows only: seen once, a few or many times, or a class if the clone is expanded.

14,-,-,TRBV6-1,TRBJ1-2,TGTGCCAGCAGTGCAGGGTGGGACAACTATGGCTACACCTTC,CASSAGWDNYGYTF
13,once,-,TRBV15,TRBJ1-1,TGTGCCACCAGCAGAGGCGGGGACACTGAAGCTTTCTTT,CATSRGGDTEAFF
15,-,TRBD1,TRBV19,TRBJ2-3,TGTGCCAGTAGTGCCTGGACAGGGCCGGGAGATACGCAGTATTTT,CASSAWTGPGDTQYF
13,-,-,TRBV11-3,TRBJ1-1,TGTGCCAGCAGCACAGAGACAGGATCCGAAGCTTTCTTT,CASSTETGSEAFF
14,-,TRBD1,TRBV6-6,TRBJ2-7,TGTGCCAGCAGTTACGCGGGACAGGGACACGAGCAGTACTTC,CASSYAGQGHEQYF
15,medium-sized,-,TRBV7-9,TRBJ1-2,TGTGCCAGCAGCACGCGGCCTTCCTTAACTTATGGCTACACCTTC,CASSTRPSLTYGYTF
14,few,-,TRBV2,TRBJ2-7,TGTGCCAGCAGTGAAAGTAGCCAGTACTACGAGCAGTACTTC,CASSESSQYYEQYF
15,once,TRBD2,TRBV18,TRBJ2-1,TGTGCCAGCTCACCACCCGGGGGGGTCTACAATGAGCAGTTCTTC,CASSPPGGVYNEQFF
15,-,-,TRBV7-3,TRBJ1-1,TGTGCCAGCAGCTTAAATGAGGGGGGGAACACTGAAGCTTTCTTT,CASSLNEGGNTEAFF
15,-,TRBD1,TRBV6-5,TRBJ2-7,TGTGCCAGCAGCCGACAGGGTGACAGGACCTACGAGCAGTACTTC,CASSRQGDRTYEQYF
16,-,-,TRBV5-4,TRBJ2-3,TGTGCCAGCAGCTATAATGGTGGCAGAGGCACGGGTACGCAGTATTTT,CASSYNGGRGTGTQYF
17,-,-,TRBV29-1,TRBJ1-1,TGCAGCGTTGAAGAAAGGGAGGCGGGTTATCTGAACACTGAAGCTTTCTTT,CSVEEREAGYLNTEAFF
14,few,-,TRBV6-5,TRBJ1-2,TGTGCCAGCACGACCTGGGGGGCTCTAGGGAGCTACACCTTC,CASTTWGALGSYTF
14,-,TRBD2,TRBV5-1,TRBJ2-3,TGCGCCACCCTTCCGGGACTAGCCGTTTGTACGCAGTATTTT,CATLPGLAVCTQYF
13,-,-,TRBV15,TRBJ1-1,TGTGCCACCCGACCACGGAACAACACTGAAGCTTTCTTT,CATRPRNNTEAFF
16,-,-,TRBV27,TRBJ1-6,TGTGCCAGCAGTTTATATTATAGGGGACGGAATTCACCCCTCCACTTT,CASSLYYRGRNSPLHF
13,-,-,TRBV29-1,TRBJ1-1,TGCAGCATGCTACCCCCGGGGGCAAGTGAAGCTTTCTTT,CSMLPPGASEAFF
16,-,-,TRBV7-3,TRBJ1-5,TGTGCCAGCAGCCGTTCAGGCGAGTATAGCAATCAGCCCCAGCATTTT,CASSRSGEYSNQPQHF
15,medium-sized,-,TRBV27,TRBJ1-6,TGTGCCAGCAGTTTCGGGGCAGTTAACTATTCACCCCTCCACTTT,CASSFGAVNYSPLHF
15,few,-,TRBV27,TRBJ1-2,TGTGCCAGCAGGGGAACAGGACAGTCAAACTATGGCTACACCTTC,CASRGTGQSNYGYTF
13,few,-,TRBV6-5,TRBJ1-6,TGTGCCAGCAGTTACTTTGTGGGGAGGCCCCTCCACTTT,CASSYFVGRPLHF
15,-,TRBD1,TRBV19,TRBJ2-5,TGTGCCAGTAGTCCCGGACAGGGACGCCAAGAGACCCAGTACTTC,CASSPGQGRQETQYF
17,once,TRBD2,TRBV11-3,TRBJ2-1,TGTGCCAGCAGCCCAGGGACTAGCGGGGGGGTCTACAATGAGCAGTTCTTC,CASSPGTSGGVYNEQFF
15,-,TRBD2,TRBV6-5,TRBJ2-1,TGTGCCAGCAGTTCCCTAGCGGGGGGGTACAATGAGCAGTTCTTC,CASSSLAGGYNEQFF